These 10 T cell receptor beta chains originate from one sample sequenced in a study of blood T cell repertoires in COVID-19. Data came from immunoSEQ multiplex PCR; TCRdb stores just in-frame clones and leaves some out. In the table there are fewer than 350,000 clones, 85% to 90% of which are singletons. The sample was PBMCs or T cells enriched from blood (not recorded which). These receptors originate from a young woman with acute COVID-19.

The genes are TRBV7-2 and TRBJ1-5; perhaps TRBD1 as D (5 bases). The germline V gene has CDR1 SGHTA and CDR2 FQGNSA. The V gene lost 3 bases and the J gene lost 0 bases, with 6 bases spanning the gap. CDR3 size: 14 residues. CDR3 bases: TGTGCCAGCAGCTTTCAGGGTAGCAATCAGCCCCAGCATTTT. Protein sequence: CASSFQGSNQPQHF.

This clone was recorded once. DNA for the CDR3: TGTGCCACCAGTGATCCGACAGGGGGCTCAATCCACGAGCAGTACTTC. Protein: CATSDPTGGSIHEQYF. The genes are TRBV24-1 and TRBJ2-7; 10 bases are a match to TRBD1. The CDR3 covers 16 residues. Trimming took 3 bases from V and 5 from J; bases not matched to a gene: 9. CDR1 is KGHDR and CDR2 is SFDVKD in the germline V gene.

The gene calls are TRBV5-1 and TRBJ1-2; TRBD1 matches 7 bases. CDR3 length: 14 amino acids. Germline CDR1 and CDR2: SGHRS and YFSETQ. Germline trimming cut 3 bases from V and 8 bases from J; bases unmatched to any gene: 10. CDR3 region: CASSSRQGGEGYTF. CDR3 nucleotides: TGCGCCAGCAGCTCGAGACAGGGAGGAGAAGGCTACACCTTC.

This clone has just one count. V gene TRBV6-5 combines with J gene TRBJ2-6, with a possible D match to TRBD2 (5 bases). Germline V gene lookup returns CDR1 MNHEY and CDR2 SVGAGI. This CDR3 has 14 amino acids. V gave up 6 bases and J gave up 4 bases, with 10 bases separating them. The CDR3 protein is CASSLEVGANVLTF. In nucleotides, the CDR3 is TGTGCCAGCAGCTTGGAGGTGGGGGCCAACGTCCTGACTTTC.

The chain couples TRBV27 to TRBJ2-1; D is possibly TRBD2 (6 bases). CDR3 length: 16 amino acids. Germline loops: CDR1 MNHEY, CDR2 SMNVEV (reference sequence). Trimming removed 5 bases from V and 5 bases from J, with 19 bases in between. In nucleotides, the CDR3 is TGTGCCAGCAGTCCCGCTACTAGCAGCCGAAACAATGAGCAGTTCTTC. This translates into CASSPATSSRNNEQFF.

The CDR3 DNA reads as TGTGCCAGCAGCTTCCCTACTGGCAATCAGCCCCAGCATTTT. Translated: CASSFPTGNQPQHF. The J gene is TRBJ1-5, the V gene TRBV7-2, with no clear D. CDR1 is SGHTA and CDR2 is FQGNSA in the germline V gene. V was shortened by 3 bases and J by 2 bases, with 8 bases between the two germline ends. This CDR3 has 14 amino acids.

The chain uses TRBV20-1 and TRBJ2-2; TRBD2 agrees at 7 bases. The CDR3 sequence is 14 residues long. V lost 3 bases to trimming and J lost 1 base; unmatched junction nucleotides: 2. Per germline, CDR1 DFQATT and CDR2 SNEGSKA (reference sequence). The CDR3 here is CSASPSGNTGELFF. In DNA, the CDR3 is TGCAGTGCTAGTCCTAGCGGGAACACCGGGGAGCTGTTTTTT.

This rearrangement joins TRBV27 to TRBJ1-5; a possible D gene is TRBD1 (6 bases). The CDR3 has 15 amino acids. The germline V gene has CDR1 MNHEY and CDR2 SMNVEV (reference sequence). The V gene lost 4 bases and the J gene lost 1 base, with 11 bases spanning the gap. CDR3 region: CASSSNRVSNQPQHF. The CDR3 DNA is TGTGCCAGCAGTTCTAACAGGGTGAGCAATCAGCCCCAGCATTTT.

This rearrangement joins TRBV29-1 to TRBJ2-4; no definite D call. Per germline, CDR1 SQVTM and CDR2 ANQGSEA. The CDR3 totals 13 residues. V was clipped by 5 bases and J by 2 bases, with 10 bases between them. CDR3: CSVLIGSKNIQYF. As DNA, the CDR3 is TGCAGCGTTTTGATCGGGTCCAAAAACATTCAGTACTTC. Complete variable domain (other parts from reference TRBV29-1 and TRBJ2-4): SAVISQKPSRDICQRGTSLTIQCQVDSQVTMMFWYRQQPGQSLTLIATANQGSEATYESGFVIDKFPISRPNLTFSTLTVSNMSPEDSSIYLCSVLIGSKNIQYFGAGTRLSVL.

In this sample, this clone turned up a few times. The chain couples TRBV9 to TRBJ1-1, with a tentative D call TRBD1 (5 bases). The germline V gene encodes CDR1 SGDLS and CDR2 YYNGEE. This CDR3 has 15 amino acids. Between the trimmed V and J ends, which lost 4 bases and 2 bases, there was a span of 15 bases. As DNA, the CDR3 is TGTGCCAGCAGCCGAGATTTACAGGCCAACACTGAAGCTTTCTTT. Its translation is CASSRDLQANTEAFF.